The 30 T cell receptor beta chains below come from one sample, sequenced in a study of PD-L1 blockade in urothelial cancer. Using immunoSEQ multiplex PCR, the repertoire was profiled, and TCRdb retains in-frame clones only, with some absent. The top ten clones hold roughly 2.9% of a sample with around 56,000 clones, around 83% of them seen once. The sample was PBMCs, taken around atezolizumab (anti-PD-L1) treatment. Receptors were obtained from a man aged 50 to 60 with urothelial cancer.

This chain connects TRBV27 to TRBJ1-1; D may be TRBD1 (6 bases). Trimming removed 11 bases from V and 1 base from J, with 14 bases in between. CDR1 and CDR2 from the germline V gene are MNHEY and SMNVEV (reference sequence). The length of the CDR3 is 13 residues. The CDR3 bases are TGTGCCGACGTGGGACACCCGAACACTGAAGCTTTCTTT. Residues: CADVGHPNTEAFF.

V and J are TRBV4-1 and TRBJ2-1; a possible D gene is TRBD2 (6 bases). Germline loops: CDR1 MGHRA, CDR2 YSYEKL. Trimming took 1 base from V and 0 from J, leaving 13 bases between them. The CDR3 loop spans 17 amino acids. As DNA, the CDR3 is TGCGCCAGCAGCCAAGGCGCGGGGCCAAGCTCCTACAATGAGCAGTTCTTC. Protein product: CASSQGAGPSSYNEQFF.

This chain joins TRBV6-5 and TRBJ2-7; 8 bases match TRBD2. Per germline, CDR1 MNHEY and CDR2 SVGAGI. V lost 2 bases, J lost 4 bases, and 10 bases stayed unmatched. The CDR3 has 16 residues. CDR3 DNA: TGTGCCAGCAGTTACCAATCATCGGGAGGGCGGTACGAGCAGTACTTC. It encodes CASSYQSSGGRYEQYF.

This sequence joins TRBV4-2 and TRBJ2-6, with D perhaps matching TRBD2 (5 bases). V lost 4 bases to trimming and J lost 1 base, with 11 bases between them. Germline CDR1 LGHNA, CDR2 YNFKEQ. The CDR3 spans 16 residues. Written as DNA, the CDR3 is TGTGCCAGCAGCCCCGCTTCGGGGTCTGGGGCCAACGTCCTGACTTTC. This sequence encodes CASSPASGSGANVLTF.

The chain couples TRBV10-3 to TRBJ2-2, with TRBD2 matching over 9 bases. Trimming at V came to 10 bases and at J to 5 bases, leaving 11 bases not matched to a gene. The CDR3 is 15 amino acids. Germline CDR1 and CDR2: ENHRY and SYGVKD. This chain's CDR3 is CATKIAGAGTGELFF. The CDR3 DNA reads as TGTGCCACTAAAATAGCGGGAGCAGGAACCGGGGAGCTGTTTTTT.

The chain uses TRBV23-1 and TRBJ2-3; 13 bases line up with TRBD2. TRBV23-1 is treated as an ORF (open reading frame) with a function not yet certain. The J segment lost 6 bases and the V segment lost 0 bases, leaving 6 bases of the junction unmatched. CDR3 length equals 17 residues. The CDR3 DNA reads as TGCGCCAGCAGTCAATCGGGACTAGCGGGATCCTTGGATACGCAGTATTTT. It specifies CASSQSGLAGSLDTQYF.

V usage is TRBV27 and J usage is TRBJ2-1, with a tentative D call TRBD1 (6 bases). The CDR3 is 12 amino acids. V lost 3 bases to trimming and J lost 10 bases, with 10 bases between them. The V gene's germline CDR1 is MNHEY and CDR2 SMNVEV (reference sequence). The CDR3 reads CASSFPGQEQFF. CDR3 nucleotides: TGTGCCAGCAGTTTCCCGGGACAAGAGCAGTTCTTC.

In DNA, the CDR3 is TGTGCCAGCAGTGTCAATTCCGGGACAGGCATCTATGGCTACACCTTC. As protein: CASSVNSGTGIYGYTF. The chain carries TRBV28 and TRBJ1-2, with 8 bases matching TRBD1. The germline CDR1 and CDR2 sequences are MDHEN and SYDVKM. This CDR3 spans 16 amino acids. Trimming at V came to 5 bases and at J to 4 bases, leaving 12 bases not matched to a gene.

The chain uses TRBV5-1 and TRBJ1-2; D possibly corresponds to TRBD1 (5 bases). Germline V CDR1 and CDR2: SGHRS, YFSETQ. V was shortened by 4 bases and J by 2 bases, with 9 bases between the two germline ends. The CDR3 runs 13 residues. CDR3 bases: TGCGCCAGCAGCCCCGACAGAAACTATGGCTACACCTTC. This encodes CASSPDRNYGYTF.

The V call is TRBV28, the J call TRBJ2-2; TRBD1 matches at 7 bases. The CDR3 spans 14 residues. Germline loops: CDR1 MDHEN, CDR2 SYDVKM. With 6 bases clipped from V and 4 bases from J, the junction kept 5 bases outside the gene matches. CDR3 residues: CASRTGQSTGELFF. The CDR3 coding sequence is TGTGCCAGCAGGACGGGACAGTCCACCGGGGAGCTGTTTTTT.

This clone was recorded a few times. CDR3 sequence (DNA): TGTGCCAGCAGCTTGGCTAAACCGCGAAGCGAGGGCTACACCTTC. Protein product: CASSLAKPRSEGYTF. This chain uses TRBV5-5 with TRBJ1-2; no firm D call. Trimming cost V 0 bases and J 8 bases, with 17 bases left between them. Germline V gene sequence: CDR1 SGHKS, CDR2 YYEKEE (reference sequence). The CDR3 sequence is 15 residues long.

This clone has a single count. The CDR3, as DNA: TGTGCCAGCAGCCCCGATGACAGTTGGGGGGACAATGAGCAGTTCTTC. Amino acid sequence: CASSPDDSWGDNEQFF. The V and J genes are TRBV7-3 and TRBJ2-1; D may be TRBD2 (6 bases). Germline-derived CDR1 and CDR2 are SGHTA and FQGTGA. The CDR3 consists of 16 residues. Trimming took off 5 bases at V and 5 bases at J, with 19 bases between the two ends.

This clone was seen a handful of times. This sequence joins TRBV7-3 and TRBJ2-1; 9 bases agree with TRBD2. V shed 0 bases and J 1 base; nucleotides not matched to a gene: 16. CDR1 is SGHTA and CDR2 is FQGTGA in the germline V gene. This CDR3 contains 21 residues. The CDR3 sequence is CASSLTAVNGLGLASYNEQFF. In DNA, the CDR3 is TGTGCCAGCAGCTTAACAGCTGTGAATGGTTTGGGACTAGCATCCTACAATGAGCAGTTCTTC.

The chain joins TRBV7-8 to TRBJ2-1; 7 bases agree with TRBD2. The CDR3 loop spans 16 amino acids. Germline V gene lookup returns CDR1 SGHVS and CDR2 FQNEAQ. V trimming: 1 base; J trimming: 8 bases; junction bases outside the gene matches: 11. CDR3 in DNA: TGTGCCAGCAGCTTAGGGGAAGGGGCTAGCGGATATGAGCAGTTCTTC. This sequence encodes CASSLGEGASGYEQFF.

The DNA for the CDR3 is TGTGCCAGCAGCCAGGCGGCGGGAACTTGGGTTGAAAAACTGTTTTTT. Translating it yields CASSQAAGTWVEKLFF. The V call is TRBV7-8, the J call TRBJ1-4; D unclear. Looked up from germline, CDR1 is SGHVS and CDR2 is FQNEAQ. Deletions cut 5 bases from V and 7 bases from J, with 20 bases between. The CDR3 is 16 amino acids.

The chain carries TRBV2 and TRBJ1-2, with D unclear. V was shortened by 11 bases and J by 6 bases, with 22 bases between the two germline ends. In germline, CDR1 is SNHLY, CDR2 FYNNEI. CDR3 size: 14 residues. CDR3 bases: TGTGCCGGTCGGGAGTCCATCGTTACCCATGGCTACACCTTC. Its translation: CAGRESIVTHGYTF. The whole variable domain, remainder taken from reference TRBV2 and TRBJ1-2, is EPEVTQTPSHQVTQMGQEVILRCVPISNHLYFYWYRQILGQKVEFLVSFYNNEISEKSEIFDDQFSVERPDGSNFTLKIRSTKLEDSAMYFCAGRESIVTHGYTFGSGTRLTVV.

J is TRBJ1-5 and V is TRBV28, with D unclear. Trimming shortened V by 6 bases and J by 1 base, and 4 bases separated the two germline ends. CDR3 length: 12 amino acids. From germline, CDR1 is MDHEN and CDR2 SYDVKM. The CDR3 is CASRRSNQPQHF. The CDR3 DNA sequence: TGTGCCAGCAGGAGGAGCAATCAGCCCCAGCATTTT.

The chain carries TRBV14 and TRBJ2-1; no reliable D call. The CDR3 totals 11 residues. CDR1 is SGHDN and CDR2 is FVKESK in the germline V gene. Between the trimmed V and J ends, which lost 2 bases and 7 bases, there was a span of 3 bases. This CDR3 is CASSQRNEQFF. The CDR3 DNA is TGTGCCAGCAGCCAACGGAATGAGCAGTTCTTC. Looking up the rest from reference TRBV14 and TRBJ2-1 gives the full variable domain: EAGVTQFPSHSVIEKGQTVTLRCDPISGHDNLYWYRRVMGKEIKFLLHFVKESKQDESGMPNNRFLAERTGGTYSTLKVQPAELEDSGVYFCASSQRNEQFFGPGTRLTVL.

This chain joins TRBV19 and TRBJ2-1; 7 bases are shared with TRBD1. The germline CDR1 and CDR2 sequences are LNHDA and SQIVND (reference sequence). CDR3 length equals 14 residues. V lost 6 bases to trimming and J lost 6 bases; unmatched junction nucleotides: 8. CDR3 loop: CASRGAQGFNEQFF. CDR3 DNA sequence: TGTGCCAGTAGAGGGGCACAGGGGTTCAATGAGCAGTTCTTC. Complete variable domain (other parts from reference TRBV19 and TRBJ2-1): DGGITQSPKYLFRKEGQNVTLSCEQNLNHDAMYWYRQDPGQGLRLIYYSQIVNDFQKGDIAEGYSVSREKKESFPLTVTSAQKNPTAFYLCASRGAQGFNEQFFGPGTRLTVL.

The genes are TRBV11-3 and TRBJ1-1; a possible D gene is TRBD1 (5 bases). Germline CDR1 is SGHNT and CDR2 is YENEEA. The CDR3 spans 12 residues. V was clipped by 1 base and J by 6 bases, with 6 bases between them. The CDR3, as DNA: TGTGCCAGCAGCTTAGCGGGGGCTGAAGCTTTCTTT. Protein: CASSLAGAEAFF.

The rearrangement uses TRBV6-5 and TRBJ1-1; 7 bases are a match to TRBD1. Germline CDR1 MNHEY, CDR2 SVGAGI. With V trimmed by 6 bases and J by 1 base, 5 bases remained unmatched. CDR3 length: 14 amino acids. This chain's CDR3 is CASRTSGGNTEAFF. DNA of the CDR3: TGTGCCAGCAGAACGTCAGGGGGGAACACTGAAGCTTTCTTT.

V and J are TRBV6-4 and TRBJ2-3; 8 bases fit TRBD2. The germline V gene has CDR1 MRHNA and CDR2 SNTAGT. The CDR3 consists of 15 residues. The V and J ends lost 0 bases and 4 bases, in that order; junction bases with no gene match: 3. CDR3 residues: CASSDSTGGPDTQYF. The DNA for the CDR3 is TGTGCCAGCAGTGACTCGACGGGAGGGCCAGATACGCAGTATTTT.

This clone was counted between two and nine times. In DNA, the CDR3 is TGTGCCTGGAGTGTAAGATCCCCGGGACTTTTCGCTGAAGCTTTCTTT. Amino acid sequence: CAWSVRSPGLFAEAFF. This chain joins TRBV30 and TRBJ1-1, with D possibly TRBD1 on 5 matching bases. V was pared by 0 bases and J by 6 bases, with 20 bases between. This CDR3 comprises 16 residues. In germline, CDR1 is GTSNPN, CDR2 SVGIG (reference sequence). The full variable domain, rest sourced from reference TRBV30 and TRBJ1-1, is SQTIHQWPATLVQPVGSPLSLECTVEGTSNPNLYWYRQAAGRGLQLLFYSVGIGQISSEVPQNLSASRPQDRQFILSSKKLLLSDSGFYLCAWSVRSPGLFAEAFFGQGTRLTVV.

A few counts support this clone. This chain links TRBV19 with TRBJ2-1; TRBD2 matches at 10 bases. V dropped 3 bases and J dropped 9; count of bases not matched to a gene: 14. Per germline, CDR1 LNHDA and CDR2 SQIVND (reference sequence). The CDR3 contains 17 residues. Written as DNA, the CDR3 is TGTGCCAGTAGTATTCGTCGGCGGACTAGCGGTCTCTTTGAGCAGTTCTTC. Its protein product is CASSIRRRTSGLFEQFF.

The chain combines TRBV7-8 with TRBJ1-4; 7 bases line up with TRBD1. The CDR3 length is 17 residues. The V gene end was trimmed by 5 bases and the J gene end by 3 bases; junction bases not matched to a gene: 12. Per germline, CDR1 SGHVS and CDR2 FQNEAQ. CDR3 amino acids: CASSTRQGGGANEKLFF. CDR3 in DNA: TGTGCCAGCAGCACCAGACAGGGTGGAGGAGCTAATGAAAAACTGTTTTTT.

The V and J genes are TRBV27 and TRBJ2-1; the match to TRBD2 covers 10 bases. CDR1 is MNHEY and CDR2 is SMNVEV in the germline V gene (reference sequence). The V and J ends lost 5 bases and 7 bases, in that order; junction bases with no gene match: 5. There are 14 residues in the CDR3. CDR3 sequence (DNA): TGTGCCAGCAGTGGCCGGACTAGCGGTAATGAGCAGTTCTTC. It specifies CASSGRTSGNEQFF.

The genes are TRBV7-8 and TRBJ2-7, with 10 bases that match TRBD2. V dropped 1 base and J dropped 2; count of bases not matched to a gene: 8. Germline-derived CDR1 and CDR2 are SGHVS and FQNEAQ. The CDR3 runs 17 residues. Here the CDR3 reads CASSLGLAGEVTYEQYF. CDR3 nucleotide sequence: TGTGCCAGCAGCTTAGGGCTAGCGGGAGAAGTTACCTACGAGCAGTACTTC.

This chain links TRBV11-3 with TRBJ1-4, with TRBD1 as a possible D gene (5 bases). The CDR3 contains 15 residues. The V and J ends lost 5 bases and 3 bases respectively, with 13 bases between them. Germline assignment: CDR1 SGHNT and CDR2 YENEEA. The CDR3 reads CASSRGTGPNEKLFF. CDR3 in DNA: TGTGCCAGCAGCCGGGGGACGGGACCTAATGAAAAACTGTTTTTT.

The chain carries TRBV28 and TRBJ1-5; D not resolved. Germline values: CDR1 MDHEN, CDR2 SYDVKM. V gave up 8 bases and J gave up 7 bases, with 18 bases separating them. The CDR3 sequence is 14 residues long. CDR3 sequence (DNA): TGTGCCAGCGCCAGTCCCGTTCGGCGGCAGCCCCAGCATTTT. Its protein product is CASASPVRRQPQHF. The full variable domain, completed using reference TRBV28 and TRBJ1-5, is DVKVTQSSRYLVKRTGEKVFLECVQDMDHENMFWYRQDPGLGLRLIYFSYDVKMKEKGDIPEGYSVSREKKERFSLILESASTNQTSMYLCASASPVRRQPQHFGDGTRLSIL.

V and J are TRBV4-1 and TRBJ2-7, with D uncertain. This CDR3 is built from 15 residues. The V gene's germline CDR1 is MGHRA and CDR2 YSYEKL. V was trimmed by 1 base and J by 5 bases, leaving 15 bases between them. In nucleotides, the CDR3 is TGCGCCAGCAGCCAAGGAGGTGTGTGGAAAAACGAGCAGTACTTC. Amino acids: CASSQGGVWKNEQYF.